A single sample is the source of the 4 T cell receptor beta chains below, sequenced in a study of chemoradiotherapy in HPV16-positive cancers. Profiled with immunoSEQ multiplex PCR; TCRdb holds only in-frame clones, not every one. The profile shows tens of thousands of clones, more than 90% of them singletons. The sequencing used blood, collected from a patient who underwent chemoradiotherapy. All receptors come from a human donor with HPV-associated anogenital cancer.

The CDR3: CASREDRIATEAFF. CDR3 sequence (DNA): TGTGCCAGCAGAGAGGACAGGATAGCCACTGAAGCTTTCTTT. V is TRBV6-1 and J is TRBJ1-1, with 7 bases that match TRBD1. Germline-derived CDR1 and CDR2 are MNHNS and SASEGT. The CDR3 extends over 14 amino acids. J was trimmed by 4 bases and V by 6 bases; bases with no gene match: 8.

The chain carries TRBV18 and TRBJ1-1; 8 bases fit TRBD1. V dropped 2 bases and J dropped 1; count of bases not matched to a gene: 0. The CDR3 has 14 amino acids. The germline V gene encodes CDR1 KGHSH and CDR2 LQKENI. For the CDR3, the DNA is TGTGCCAGCTCACCAGGACAGGGGAACACTGAAGCTTTCTTT. It encodes CASSPGQGNTEAFF. Together with reference TRBV18 and TRBJ1-1, the CDR3 gives the full variable domain: NAGVMQNPRHLVRRRGQEARLRCSPMKGHSHVYWYRQLPEEGLKFMVYLQKENIIDESGMPKERFSAEFPKEGPSILRIQQVVRGDSAAYFCASSPGQGNTEAFFGQGTRLTVV.

This clone ranks as medium-sized. This chain links TRBV19 with TRBJ2-1; D may be TRBD2 (7 bases). The V end lost 10 bases, the J end lost 0 bases, and 13 bases lay between the germline ends. The CDR3 length is 14 residues. Germline V gene lookup returns CDR1 LNHDA and CDR2 SQIVND (reference sequence). The CDR3 here is CATGGAVSYNEQFF. The CDR3 DNA sequence: TGTGCCACTGGGGGGGCCGTCTCCTACAATGAGCAGTTCTTC. Full variable domain (rest looked up from reference TRBV19 and TRBJ2-1): DGGITQSPKYLFRKEGQNVTLSCEQNLNHDAMYWYRQDPGQGLRLIYYSQIVNDFQKGDIAEGYSVSREKKESFPLTVTSAQKNPTAFYLCATGGAVSYNEQFFGPGTRLTVL.

The chain has TRBV18 and TRBJ1-4; maybe TRBD1 (5 bases). V was shortened by 3 bases and J by 7 bases, with 12 bases between the two germline ends. There are 14 residues in the CDR3. Germline assignment: CDR1 KGHSH and CDR2 LQKENI. CDR3 sequence reads: CASSPGIRAEKLFF. The CDR3 DNA reads as TGTGCCAGCTCACCCGGAATCAGGGCTGAAAAACTGTTTTTT. Full variable domain (outside the CDR3, taken from reference TRBV18 and TRBJ1-4): NAGVMQNPRHLVRRRGQEARLRCSPMKGHSHVYWYRQLPEEGLKFMVYLQKENIIDESGMPKERFSAEFPKEGPSILRIQQVVRGDSAAYFCASSPGIRAEKLFFGSGTQLSVL.